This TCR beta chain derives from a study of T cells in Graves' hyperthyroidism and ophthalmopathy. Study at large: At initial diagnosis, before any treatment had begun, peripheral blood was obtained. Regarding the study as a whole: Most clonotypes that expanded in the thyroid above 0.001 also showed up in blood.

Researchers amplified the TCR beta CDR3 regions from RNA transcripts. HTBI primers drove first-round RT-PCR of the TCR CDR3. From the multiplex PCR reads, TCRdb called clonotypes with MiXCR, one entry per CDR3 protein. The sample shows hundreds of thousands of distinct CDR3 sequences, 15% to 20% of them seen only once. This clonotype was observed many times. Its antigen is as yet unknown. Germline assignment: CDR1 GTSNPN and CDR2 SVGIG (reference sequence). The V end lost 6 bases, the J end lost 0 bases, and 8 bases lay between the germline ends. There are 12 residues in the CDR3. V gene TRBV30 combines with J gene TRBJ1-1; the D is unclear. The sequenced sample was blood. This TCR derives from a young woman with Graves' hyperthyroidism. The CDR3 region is CACKDMNTEAFF. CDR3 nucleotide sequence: TGTGCCTGTAAGGATATGAACACTGAAGCTTTCTTT.